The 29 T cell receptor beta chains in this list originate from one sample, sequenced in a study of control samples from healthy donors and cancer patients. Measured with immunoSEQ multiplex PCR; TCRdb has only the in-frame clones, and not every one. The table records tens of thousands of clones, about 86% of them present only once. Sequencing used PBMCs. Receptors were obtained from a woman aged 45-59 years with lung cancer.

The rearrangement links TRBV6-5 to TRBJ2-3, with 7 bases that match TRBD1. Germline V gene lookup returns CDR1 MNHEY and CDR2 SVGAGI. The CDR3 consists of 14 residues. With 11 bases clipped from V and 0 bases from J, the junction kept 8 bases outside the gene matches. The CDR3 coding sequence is TGTGCCGGGGGACAGACTTCTAGCACAGATACGCAGTATTTT. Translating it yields CAGGQTSSTDTQYF.

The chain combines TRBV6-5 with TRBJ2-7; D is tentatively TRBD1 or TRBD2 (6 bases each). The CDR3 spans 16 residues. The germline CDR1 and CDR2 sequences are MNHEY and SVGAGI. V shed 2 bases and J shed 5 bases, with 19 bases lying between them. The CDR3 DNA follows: TGTGCCAGCAGTTACGAATCTAGGGGGGTTTACCACGAGCAGTACTTC. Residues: CASSYESRGVYHEQYF.

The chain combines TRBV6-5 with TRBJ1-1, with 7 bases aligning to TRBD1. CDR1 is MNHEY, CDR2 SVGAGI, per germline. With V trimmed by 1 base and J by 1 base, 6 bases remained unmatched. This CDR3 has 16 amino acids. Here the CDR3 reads CASSYLRAGGNTEAFF. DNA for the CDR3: TGTGCCAGCAGTTACTTGAGGGCAGGGGGGAACACTGAAGCTTTCTTT.

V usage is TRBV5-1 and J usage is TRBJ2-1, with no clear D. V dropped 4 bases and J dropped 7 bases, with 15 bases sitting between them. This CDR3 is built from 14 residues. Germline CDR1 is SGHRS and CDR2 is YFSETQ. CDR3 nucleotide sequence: TGCGCCAGCAGCATAAGGGTCGAGGAGAATGAGCAGTTCTTC. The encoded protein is CASSIRVEENEQFF.

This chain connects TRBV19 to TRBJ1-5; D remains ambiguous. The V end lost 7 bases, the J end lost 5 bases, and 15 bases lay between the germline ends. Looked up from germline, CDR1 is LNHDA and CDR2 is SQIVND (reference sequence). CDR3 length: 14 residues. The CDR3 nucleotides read TGTGCCAGTACCAACCACAGACCCGATCAGCCCCAGCATTTT. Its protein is CASTNHRPDQPQHF.

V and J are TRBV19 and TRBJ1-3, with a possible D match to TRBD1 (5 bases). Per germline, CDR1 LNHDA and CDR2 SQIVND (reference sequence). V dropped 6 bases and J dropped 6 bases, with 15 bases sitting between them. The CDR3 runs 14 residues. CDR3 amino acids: CASRMAGKENTIYF. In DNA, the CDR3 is TGTGCCAGTAGGATGGCAGGGAAAGAAAACACCATATATTTT.

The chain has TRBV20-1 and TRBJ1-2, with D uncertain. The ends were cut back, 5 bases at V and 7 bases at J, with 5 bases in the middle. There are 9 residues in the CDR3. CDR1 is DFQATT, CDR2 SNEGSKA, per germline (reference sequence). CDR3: CSAPGGYTF. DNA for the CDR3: TGCAGTGCTCCTGGTGGCTACACCTTC.

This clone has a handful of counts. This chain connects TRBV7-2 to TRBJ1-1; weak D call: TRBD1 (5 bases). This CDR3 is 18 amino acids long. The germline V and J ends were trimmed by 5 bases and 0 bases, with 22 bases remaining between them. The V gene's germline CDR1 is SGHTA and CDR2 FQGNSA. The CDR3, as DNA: TGTGCCAGCAGCCCGGGGCGGGGAAGGAGGACCCTGAACACTGAAGCTTTCTTT. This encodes CASSPGRGRRTLNTEAFF. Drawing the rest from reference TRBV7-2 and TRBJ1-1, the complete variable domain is GAGVSQSPSNKVTEKGKDVELRCDPISGHTALYWYRQSLGQGLEFLIYFQGNSAPDKSGLPSDRFSAERTGGSVSTLTIQRTQQEDSAVYLCASSPGRGRRTLNTEAFFGQGTRLTVV.

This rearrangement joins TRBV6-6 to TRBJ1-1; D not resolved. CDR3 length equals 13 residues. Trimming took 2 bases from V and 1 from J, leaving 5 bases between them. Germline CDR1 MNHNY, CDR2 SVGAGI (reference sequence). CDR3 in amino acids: CASSYPGNTEAFF. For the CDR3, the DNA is TGTGCCAGCAGTTACCCAGGGAACACTGAAGCTTTCTTT.

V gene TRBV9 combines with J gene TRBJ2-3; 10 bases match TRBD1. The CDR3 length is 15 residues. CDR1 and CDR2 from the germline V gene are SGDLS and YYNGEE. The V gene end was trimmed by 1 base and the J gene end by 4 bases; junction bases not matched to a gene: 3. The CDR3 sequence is CASSVLGTGADTQYF. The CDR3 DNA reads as TGTGCCAGCAGCGTATTGGGGACAGGGGCAGATACGCAGTATTTT. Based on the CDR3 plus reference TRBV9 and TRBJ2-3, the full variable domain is DSGVTQTPKHLITATGQRVTLRCSPRSGDLSVYWYQQSLDQGLQFLIQYYNGEERAKGNILERFSAQQFPDLHSELNLSSLELGDSALYFCASSVLGTGADTQYFGPGTRLTVL.

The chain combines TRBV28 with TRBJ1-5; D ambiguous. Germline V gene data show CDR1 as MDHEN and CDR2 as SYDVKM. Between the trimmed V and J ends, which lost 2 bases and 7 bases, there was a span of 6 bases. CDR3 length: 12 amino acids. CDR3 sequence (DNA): TGTGCCAGCAGTTTAACTTCGCAGCCCCAGCATTTT. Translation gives CASSLTSQPQHF. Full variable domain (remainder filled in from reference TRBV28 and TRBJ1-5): DVKVTQSSRYLVKRTGEKVFLECVQDMDHENMFWYRQDPGLGLRLIYFSYDVKMKEKGDIPEGYSVSREKKERFSLILESASTNQTSMYLCASSLTSQPQHFGDGTRLSIL.

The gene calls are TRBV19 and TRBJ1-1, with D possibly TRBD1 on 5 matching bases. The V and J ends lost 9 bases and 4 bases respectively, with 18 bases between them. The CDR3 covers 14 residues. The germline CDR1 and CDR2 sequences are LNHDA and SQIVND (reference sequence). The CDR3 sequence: CASLRGGSSTEAFF. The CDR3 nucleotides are TGTGCCAGCCTGCGGGGGGGGAGTAGCACTGAAGCTTTCTTT.

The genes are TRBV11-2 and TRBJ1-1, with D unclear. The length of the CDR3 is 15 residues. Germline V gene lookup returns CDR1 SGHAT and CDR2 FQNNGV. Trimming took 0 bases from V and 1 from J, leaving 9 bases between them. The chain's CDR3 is CASSLDLIGNTEAFF. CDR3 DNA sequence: TGTGCCAGCAGCTTAGATCTGATCGGGAACACTGAAGCTTTCTTT.

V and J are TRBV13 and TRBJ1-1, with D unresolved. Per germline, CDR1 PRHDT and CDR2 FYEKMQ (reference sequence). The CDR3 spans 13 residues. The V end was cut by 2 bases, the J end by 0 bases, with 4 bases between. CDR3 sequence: CASSLKVNTEAFF. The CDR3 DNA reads TGTGCCAGCAGCTTAAAGGTGAACACTGAAGCTTTCTTT.

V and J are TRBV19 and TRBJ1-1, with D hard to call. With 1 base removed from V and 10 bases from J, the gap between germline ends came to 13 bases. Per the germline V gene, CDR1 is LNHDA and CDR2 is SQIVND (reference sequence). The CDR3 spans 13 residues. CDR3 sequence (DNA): TGTGCCAGTAGTATAGGGTTGGTTTCCGGAGCTTTCTTT. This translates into CASSIGLVSGAFF.

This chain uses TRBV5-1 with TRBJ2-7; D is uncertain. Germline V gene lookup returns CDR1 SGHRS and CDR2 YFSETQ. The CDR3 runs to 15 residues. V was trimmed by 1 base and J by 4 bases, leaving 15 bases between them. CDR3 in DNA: TGCGCCAGCAGCTTGCTTGGGGAAAACAGTTACGAGCAGTACTTC. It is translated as CASSLLGENSYEQYF.

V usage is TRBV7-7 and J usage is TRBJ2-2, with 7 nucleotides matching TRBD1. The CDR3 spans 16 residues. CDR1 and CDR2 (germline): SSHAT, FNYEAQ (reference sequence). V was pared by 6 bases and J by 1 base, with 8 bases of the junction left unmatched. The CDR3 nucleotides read TGTGCCAGCAGTTCCCAGGGGGTAAAGAACACCGGGGAGCTGTTTTTT. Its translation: CASSSQGVKNTGELFF. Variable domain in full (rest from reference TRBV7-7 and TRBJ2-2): GAGVSQSPRYKVTKRGQDVTLRCDPISSHATLYWYQQALGQGPEFLTYFNYEAQPDKSGLPSDRFSAERPEGSISTLTIQRTEQRDSAMYRCASSSQGVKNTGELFFGEGSRLTVL.

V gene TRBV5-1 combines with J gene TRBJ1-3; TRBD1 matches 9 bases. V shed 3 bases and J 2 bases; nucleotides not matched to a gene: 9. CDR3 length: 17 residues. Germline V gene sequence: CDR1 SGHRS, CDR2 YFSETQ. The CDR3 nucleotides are TGCGCCAGCAGCTCACAGGGGGCGCATCAGGCTGGAAACACCATATATTTT. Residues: CASSSQGAHQAGNTIYF.

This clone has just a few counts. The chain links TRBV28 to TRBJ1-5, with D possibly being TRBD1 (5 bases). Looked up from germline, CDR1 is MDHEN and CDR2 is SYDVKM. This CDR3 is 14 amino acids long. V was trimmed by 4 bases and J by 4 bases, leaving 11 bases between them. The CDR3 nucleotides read TGTGCCAGCAGTTCCGCCGGGGGTAATCAGCCCCAGCATTTT. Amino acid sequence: CASSSAGGNQPQHF. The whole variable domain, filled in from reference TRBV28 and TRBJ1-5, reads DVKVTQSSRYLVKRTGEKVFLECVQDMDHENMFWYRQDPGLGLRLIYFSYDVKMKEKGDIPEGYSVSREKKERFSLILESASTNQTSMYLCASSSAGGNQPQHFGDGTRLSIL.

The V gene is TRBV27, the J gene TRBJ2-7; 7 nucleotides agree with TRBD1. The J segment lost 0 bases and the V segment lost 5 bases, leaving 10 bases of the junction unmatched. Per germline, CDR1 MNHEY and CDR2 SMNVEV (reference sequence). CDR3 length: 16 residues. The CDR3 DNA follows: TGTGCCAGCAGTCTACTAATCGGGGACAGCTCCTACGAGCAGTACTTC. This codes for CASSLLIGDSSYEQYF.

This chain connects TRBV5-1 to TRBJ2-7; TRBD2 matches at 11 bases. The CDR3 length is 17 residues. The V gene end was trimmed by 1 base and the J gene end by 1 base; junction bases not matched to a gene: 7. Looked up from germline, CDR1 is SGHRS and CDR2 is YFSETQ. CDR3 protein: CASSLLVASGGSYEQYF. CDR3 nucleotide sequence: TGCGCCAGCAGCTTGTTGGTAGCTAGCGGGGGGTCCTACGAGCAGTACTTC.

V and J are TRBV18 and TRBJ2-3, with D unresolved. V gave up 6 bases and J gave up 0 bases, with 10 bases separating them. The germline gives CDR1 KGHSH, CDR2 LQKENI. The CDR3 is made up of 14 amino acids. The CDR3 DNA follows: TGTGCCAGCTCTCTCGGCTCTAGCACAGATACGCAGTATTTT. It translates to CASSLGSSTDTQYF.

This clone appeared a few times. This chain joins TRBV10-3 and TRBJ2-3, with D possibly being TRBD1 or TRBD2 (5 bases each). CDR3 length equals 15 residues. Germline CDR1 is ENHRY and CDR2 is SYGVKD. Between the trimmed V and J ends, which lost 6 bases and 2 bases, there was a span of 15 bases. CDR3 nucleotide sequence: TGTGCCATCAGGACGGGACGCAAGGACACAGATACGCAGTATTTT. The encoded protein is CAIRTGRKDTDTQYF.

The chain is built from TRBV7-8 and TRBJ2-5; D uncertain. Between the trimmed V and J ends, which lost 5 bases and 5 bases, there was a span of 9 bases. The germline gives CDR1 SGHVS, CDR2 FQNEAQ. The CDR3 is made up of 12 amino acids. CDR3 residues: CASSPDRETQYF. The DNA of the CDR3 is TGTGCCAGCAGCCCGGACCGGGAGACCCAGTACTTC.

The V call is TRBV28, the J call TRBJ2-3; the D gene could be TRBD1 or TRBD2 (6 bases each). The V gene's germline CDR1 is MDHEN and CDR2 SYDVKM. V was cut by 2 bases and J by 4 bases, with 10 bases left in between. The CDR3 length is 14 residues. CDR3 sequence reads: CASSLVRGPDTQYF. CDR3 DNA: TGTGCCAGCAGTTTAGTCCGGGGGCCAGATACGCAGTATTTT.

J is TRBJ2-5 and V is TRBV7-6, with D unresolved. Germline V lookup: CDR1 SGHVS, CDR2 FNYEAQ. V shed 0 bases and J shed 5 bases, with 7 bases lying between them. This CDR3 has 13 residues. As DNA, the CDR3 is TGTGCCAGCAGCTTAGCAGGGTGGGAGACCCAGTACTTC. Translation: CASSLAGWETQYF.

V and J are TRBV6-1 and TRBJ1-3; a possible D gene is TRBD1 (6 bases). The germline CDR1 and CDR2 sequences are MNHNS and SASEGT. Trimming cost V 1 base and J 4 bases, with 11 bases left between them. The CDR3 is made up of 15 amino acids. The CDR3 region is CASSEDGGLGNTIYF. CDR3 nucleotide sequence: TGTGCCAGCAGTGAAGACGGGGGGCTCGGAAACACCATATATTTT.

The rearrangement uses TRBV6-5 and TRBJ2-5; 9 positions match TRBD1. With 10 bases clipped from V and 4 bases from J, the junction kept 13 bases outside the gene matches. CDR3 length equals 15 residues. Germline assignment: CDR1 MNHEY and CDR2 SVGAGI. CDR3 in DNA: TGTGCCATCCACCGGGACAGGGTTTTGGGAGAGACCCAGTACTTC. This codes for CAIHRDRVLGETQYF.

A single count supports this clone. CDR3 amino acids: CASSPWGYGNQPQHF. The CDR3 bases are TGTGCCAGCAGCCCCTGGGGATATGGCAATCAGCCCCAGCATTTT. J is TRBJ1-5 and V is TRBV3-1 (or the pseudogene TRBV3-2); D gene ambiguous. Trimming removed 4 bases from V and 2 bases from J, with 12 bases in between. The CDR3 has 15 amino acids. The germline V gene encodes CDR1 LGHDT and CDR2 YNNKEL (reference sequence).